The table lists the clone carrying this T cell receptor beta chain with a count of one. Its target is unknown. Per germline, CDR1 MNHEY and CDR2 SVGAGI. The CDR3 runs 13 residues. Trimming took off 6 bases at V and 7 bases at J, with 15 bases between the two ends. The sample comes from a study of cytomegalovirus exposure and HLA in healthy donors. Study-level points and caveats: There were three CMV-associated chains whose specificity for CMV antigens was confirmed in vitro. An analysis that was carried out later associated 15,000 to 20,000 TCR beta sequences with HLA alleles at 0.05 false discovery rate. The number of N-insertions in an Asian-associated ancestry cluster was reportedly below the 666-donor mean in a later analysis. Reportedly, TCR beta sequences accurately predicted HLA-A and HLA-B alleles in most subjects.

The PCR ran on 60 Vbeta and 13 Jbeta primers. Generated by immunoSEQ multiplex PCR, the TCRdb table keeps only in-frame clones and is missing some. The table lists about 130,000 clones, approximately 75% of them singletons, with roughly 3.5% in the top ten. The genes are TRBV6-5 and TRBJ1-2; TRBD1 is a possible D gene (6 bases). The specimen was PBMCs. The sequence came from a woman aged 45-59 years in good health and CMV-seronegative. As DNA, the CDR3 is TGTGCCAGCAGCCCGGGGGGCGGGGGTGGCTACACCTTC. This gives the protein CASSPGGGGGYTF.